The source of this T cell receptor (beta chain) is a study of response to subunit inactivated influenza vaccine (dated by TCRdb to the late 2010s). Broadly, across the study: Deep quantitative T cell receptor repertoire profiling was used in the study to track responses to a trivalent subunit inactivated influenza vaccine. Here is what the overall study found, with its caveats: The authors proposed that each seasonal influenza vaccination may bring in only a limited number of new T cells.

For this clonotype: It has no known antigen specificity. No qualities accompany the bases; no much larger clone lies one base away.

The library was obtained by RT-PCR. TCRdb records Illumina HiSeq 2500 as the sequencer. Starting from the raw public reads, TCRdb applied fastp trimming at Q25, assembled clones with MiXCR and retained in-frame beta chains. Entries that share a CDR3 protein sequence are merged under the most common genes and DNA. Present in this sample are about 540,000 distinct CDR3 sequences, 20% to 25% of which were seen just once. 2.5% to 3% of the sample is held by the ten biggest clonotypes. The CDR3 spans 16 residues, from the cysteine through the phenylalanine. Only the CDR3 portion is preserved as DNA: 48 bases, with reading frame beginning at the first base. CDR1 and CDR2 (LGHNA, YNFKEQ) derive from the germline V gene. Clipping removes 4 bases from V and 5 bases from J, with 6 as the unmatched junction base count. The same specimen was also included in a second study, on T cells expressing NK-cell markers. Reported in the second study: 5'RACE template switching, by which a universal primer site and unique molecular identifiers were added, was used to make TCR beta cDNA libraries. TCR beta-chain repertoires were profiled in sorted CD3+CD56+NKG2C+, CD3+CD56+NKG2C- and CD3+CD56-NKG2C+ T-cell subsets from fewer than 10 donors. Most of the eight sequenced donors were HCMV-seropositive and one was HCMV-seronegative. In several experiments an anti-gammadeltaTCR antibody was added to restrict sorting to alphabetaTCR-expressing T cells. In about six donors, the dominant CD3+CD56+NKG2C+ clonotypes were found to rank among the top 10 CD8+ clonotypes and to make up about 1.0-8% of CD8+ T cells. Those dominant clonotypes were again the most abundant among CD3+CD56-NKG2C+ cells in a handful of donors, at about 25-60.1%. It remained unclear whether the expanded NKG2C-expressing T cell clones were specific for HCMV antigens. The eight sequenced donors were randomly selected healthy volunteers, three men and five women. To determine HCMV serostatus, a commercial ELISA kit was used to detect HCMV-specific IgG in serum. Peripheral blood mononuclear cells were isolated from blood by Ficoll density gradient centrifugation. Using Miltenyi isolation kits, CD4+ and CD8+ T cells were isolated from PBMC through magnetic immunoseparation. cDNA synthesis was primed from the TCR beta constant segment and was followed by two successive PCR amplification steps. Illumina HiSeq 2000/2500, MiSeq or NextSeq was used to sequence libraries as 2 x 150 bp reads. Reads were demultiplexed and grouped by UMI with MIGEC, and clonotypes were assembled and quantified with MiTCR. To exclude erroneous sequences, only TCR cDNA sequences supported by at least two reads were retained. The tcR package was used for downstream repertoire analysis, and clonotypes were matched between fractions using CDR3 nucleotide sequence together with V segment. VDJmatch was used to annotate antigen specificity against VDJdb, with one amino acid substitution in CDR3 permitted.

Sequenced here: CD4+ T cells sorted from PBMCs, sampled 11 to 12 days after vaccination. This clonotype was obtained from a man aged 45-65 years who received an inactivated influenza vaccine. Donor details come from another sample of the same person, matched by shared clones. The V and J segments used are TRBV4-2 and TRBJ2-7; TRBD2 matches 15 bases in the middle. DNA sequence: TGTGCCAGCAGCCTTGGACTAGCGGGGGGGCCAGACGAGCAGTACTTC. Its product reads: CASSLGLAGGPDEQYF.